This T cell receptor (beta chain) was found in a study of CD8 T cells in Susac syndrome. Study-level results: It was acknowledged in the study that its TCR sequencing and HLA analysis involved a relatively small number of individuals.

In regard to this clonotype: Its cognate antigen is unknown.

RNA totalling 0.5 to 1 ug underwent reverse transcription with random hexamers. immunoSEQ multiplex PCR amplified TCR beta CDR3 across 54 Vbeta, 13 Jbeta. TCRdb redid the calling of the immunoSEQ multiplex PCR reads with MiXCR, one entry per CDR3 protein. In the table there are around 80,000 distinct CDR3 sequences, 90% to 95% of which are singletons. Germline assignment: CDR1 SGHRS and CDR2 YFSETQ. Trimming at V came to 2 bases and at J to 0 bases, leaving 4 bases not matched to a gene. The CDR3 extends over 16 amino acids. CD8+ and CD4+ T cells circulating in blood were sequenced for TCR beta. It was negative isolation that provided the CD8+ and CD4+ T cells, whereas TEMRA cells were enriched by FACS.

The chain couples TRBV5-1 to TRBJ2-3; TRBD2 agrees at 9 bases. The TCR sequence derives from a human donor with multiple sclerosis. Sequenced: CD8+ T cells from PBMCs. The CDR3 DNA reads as TGCGCCAGCAGCTTTGGGCTAGCGGGAAGCACAGATACGCAGTATTTT. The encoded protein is CASSFGLAGSTDTQYF. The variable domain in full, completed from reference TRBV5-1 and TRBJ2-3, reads KAGVTQTPRYLIKTRGQQVTLSCSPISGHRSVSWYQQTPGQGLQFLFEYFSETQRNKGNFPGRFSGRQFSNSRSEMNVSTLELGDSALYLCASSFGLAGSTDTQYFGPGTRLTVL.